The present T cell receptor (beta chain) was sequenced within a study of T cell clones after liver transplantation. At the level of the study: A pre-transplant mixed lymphocyte reaction with TCRbeta sequencing defined graft-donor-reactive clones followed in post-transplant blood.

TCRdb's table, derived via immunoSEQ multiplex PCR, lists solely in-frame clones and lacks some. The sample shows under 85,000 clones, roughly 80% of them seen only once. From germline, CDR1 is PRHDT and CDR2 FYEKMQ (reference sequence). This CDR3 region has 15 residues. With V trimmed by 5 bases and J by 4 bases, 9 bases remained unmatched. Regarding this clone: The antigen remains unidentified.

Whole-study findings and limits: Donor-reactive sequences fell more than third party-reactive ones, suggesting partial deletion. A significant post-transplant drop in circulating graft-donor-reactive CD4 TCRbeta sequences occurred in most of the 8 subjects.

The TCR sequence derives from a human patient who received a liver transplant. Some T cells here may be from the graft donor. The V and J genes are TRBV13 and TRBJ1-1; 8 nucleotides agree with TRBD1. The material sequenced was CD4+ T cells from blood, taken 12 months after liver transplant. For the CDR3, the DNA is TGTGCCAGCAGCACGTCGACAGGGGTCGGCACTGAAGCTTTCTTT. Translated: CASSTSTGVGTEAFF.